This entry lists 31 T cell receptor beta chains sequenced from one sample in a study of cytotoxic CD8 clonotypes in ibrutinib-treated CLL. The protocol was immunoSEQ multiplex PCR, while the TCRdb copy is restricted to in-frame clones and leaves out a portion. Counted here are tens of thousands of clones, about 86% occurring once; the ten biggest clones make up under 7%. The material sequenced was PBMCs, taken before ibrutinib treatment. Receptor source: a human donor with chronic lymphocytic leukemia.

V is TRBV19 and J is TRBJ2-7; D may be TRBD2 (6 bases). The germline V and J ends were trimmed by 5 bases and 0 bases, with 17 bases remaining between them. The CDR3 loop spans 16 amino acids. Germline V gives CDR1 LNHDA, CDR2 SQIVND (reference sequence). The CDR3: CASSFGSAFSSYEQYF. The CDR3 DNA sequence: TGTGCCAGTAGTTTCGGGAGCGCCTTTAGCTCCTACGAGCAGTACTTC.

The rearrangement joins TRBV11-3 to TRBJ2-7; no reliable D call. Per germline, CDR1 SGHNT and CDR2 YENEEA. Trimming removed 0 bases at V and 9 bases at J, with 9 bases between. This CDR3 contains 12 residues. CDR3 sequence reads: CASSLDPTRQYF. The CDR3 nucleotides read TGTGCCAGCAGCTTAGATCCTACCAGGCAGTACTTC.

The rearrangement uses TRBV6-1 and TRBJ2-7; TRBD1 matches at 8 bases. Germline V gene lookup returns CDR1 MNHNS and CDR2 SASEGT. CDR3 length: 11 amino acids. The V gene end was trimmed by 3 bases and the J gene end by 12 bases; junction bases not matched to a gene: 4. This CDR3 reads CASSDVDRAYF. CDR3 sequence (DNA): TGTGCCAGCAGTGACGTGGACAGGGCGTACTTC.

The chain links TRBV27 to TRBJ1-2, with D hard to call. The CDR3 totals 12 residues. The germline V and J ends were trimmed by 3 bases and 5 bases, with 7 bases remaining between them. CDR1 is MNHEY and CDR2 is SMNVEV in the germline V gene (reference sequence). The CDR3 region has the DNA TGTGCCAGCAGTTTCGCGGGGTATGGCTACACCTTC. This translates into CASSFAGYGYTF.

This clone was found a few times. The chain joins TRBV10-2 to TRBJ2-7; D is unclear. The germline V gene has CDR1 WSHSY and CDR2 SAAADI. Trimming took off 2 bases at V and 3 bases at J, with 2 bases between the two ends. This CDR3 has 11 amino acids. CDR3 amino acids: CASSEGYEQYF. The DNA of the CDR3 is TGCGCCAGCAGTGAGGGCTACGAGCAGTACTTC.

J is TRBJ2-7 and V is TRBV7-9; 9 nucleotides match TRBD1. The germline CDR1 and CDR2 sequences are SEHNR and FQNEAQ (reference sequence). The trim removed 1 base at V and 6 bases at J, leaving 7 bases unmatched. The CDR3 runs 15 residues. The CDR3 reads CASSLGSWTGVEQYF. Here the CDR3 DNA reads TGTGCCAGCAGCTTAGGAAGCTGGACAGGGGTCGAGCAGTACTTC.

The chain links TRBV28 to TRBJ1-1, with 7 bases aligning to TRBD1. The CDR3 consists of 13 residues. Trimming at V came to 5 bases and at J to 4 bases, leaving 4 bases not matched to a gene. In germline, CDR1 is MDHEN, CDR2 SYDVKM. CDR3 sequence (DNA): TGTGCCAGCAGTCGACAGGGATTCACTGAAGCTTTCTTT. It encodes CASSRQGFTEAFF. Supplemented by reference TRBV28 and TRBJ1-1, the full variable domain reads DVKVTQSSRYLVKRTGEKVFLECVQDMDHENMFWYRQDPGLGLRLIYFSYDVKMKEKGDIPEGYSVSREKKERFSLILESASTNQTSMYLCASSRQGFTEAFFGQGTRLTVV.

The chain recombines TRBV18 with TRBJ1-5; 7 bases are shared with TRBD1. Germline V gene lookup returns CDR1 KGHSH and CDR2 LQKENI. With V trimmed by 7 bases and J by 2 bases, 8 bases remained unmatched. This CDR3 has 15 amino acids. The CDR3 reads CASLPTGNRNQPQHF. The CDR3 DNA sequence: TGTGCCAGCTTACCGACAGGGAATCGCAATCAGCCCCAGCATTTT.

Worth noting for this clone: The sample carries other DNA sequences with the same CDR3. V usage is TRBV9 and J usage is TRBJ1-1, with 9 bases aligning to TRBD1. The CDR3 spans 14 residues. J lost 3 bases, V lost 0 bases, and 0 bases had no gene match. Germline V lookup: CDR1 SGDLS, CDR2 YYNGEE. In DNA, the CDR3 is TGTGCCAGCAGCGTAGGGACAGGGGACACTGAAGCTTTCTTT. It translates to CASSVGTGDTEAFF.

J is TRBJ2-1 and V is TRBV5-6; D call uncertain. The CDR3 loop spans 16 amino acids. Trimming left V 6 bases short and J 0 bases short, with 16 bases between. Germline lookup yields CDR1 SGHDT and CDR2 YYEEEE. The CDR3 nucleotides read TGTGCCAGCATCCTCTTGGGCGATACCTCCTACAATGAGCAGTTCTTC. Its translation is CASILLGDTSYNEQFF.

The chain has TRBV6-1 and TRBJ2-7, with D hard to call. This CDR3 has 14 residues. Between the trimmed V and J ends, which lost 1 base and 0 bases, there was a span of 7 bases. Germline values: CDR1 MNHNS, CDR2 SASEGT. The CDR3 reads CASSEVSVSYEQYF. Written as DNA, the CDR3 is TGTGCCAGCAGTGAAGTGTCAGTCTCCTACGAGCAGTACTTC.

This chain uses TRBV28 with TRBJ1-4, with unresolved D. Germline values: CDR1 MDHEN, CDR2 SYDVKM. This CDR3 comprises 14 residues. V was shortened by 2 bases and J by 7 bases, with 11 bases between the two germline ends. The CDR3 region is CASSLALSFEKLFF. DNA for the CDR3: TGTGCCAGCAGTTTAGCGCTATCATTTGAAAAACTGTTTTTT.

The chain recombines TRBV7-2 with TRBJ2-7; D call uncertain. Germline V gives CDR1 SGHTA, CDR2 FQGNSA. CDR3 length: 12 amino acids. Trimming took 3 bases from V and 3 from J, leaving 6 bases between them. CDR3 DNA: TGTGCCAGCAGCTTTACCCTCTACGAGCAGTACTTC. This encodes CASSFTLYEQYF.

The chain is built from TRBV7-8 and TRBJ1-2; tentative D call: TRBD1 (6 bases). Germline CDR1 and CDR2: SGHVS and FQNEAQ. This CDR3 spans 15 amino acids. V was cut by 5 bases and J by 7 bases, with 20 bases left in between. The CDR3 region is CASSPPGQDVGGYTF. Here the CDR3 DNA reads TGTGCCAGCAGCCCTCCGGGACAAGACGTTGGTGGCTACACCTTC.

CDR3 in DNA: TGTGCCATCAGTGATAGGGGGAATGAGCAGTTCTTC. This gives the protein CAISDRGNEQFF. This chain connects TRBV10-3 to TRBJ2-1; D may be TRBD1 (6 bases). CDR1 is ENHRY, CDR2 SYGVKD, per germline. V was shortened by 3 bases and J by 7 bases, with 7 bases between the two germline ends. The CDR3 is 12 amino acids.

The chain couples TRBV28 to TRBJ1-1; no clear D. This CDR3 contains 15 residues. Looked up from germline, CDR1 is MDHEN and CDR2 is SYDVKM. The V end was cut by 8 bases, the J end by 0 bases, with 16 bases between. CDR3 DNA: TGTGCCAGCCCCGGCCGCCAGACTATGAACACTGAAGCTTTCTTT. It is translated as CASPGRQTMNTEAFF.

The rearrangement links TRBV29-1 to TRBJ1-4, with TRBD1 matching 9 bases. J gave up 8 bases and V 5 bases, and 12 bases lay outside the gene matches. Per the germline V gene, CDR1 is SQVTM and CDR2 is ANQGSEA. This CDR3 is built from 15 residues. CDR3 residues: CSVPWGDREGEKLFF. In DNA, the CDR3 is TGCAGCGTTCCATGGGGGGACAGGGAAGGGGAAAAACTGTTTTTT. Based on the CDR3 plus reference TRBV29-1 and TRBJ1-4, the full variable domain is SAVISQKPSRDICQRGTSLTIQCQVDSQVTMMFWYRQQPGQSLTLIATANQGSEATYESGFVIDKFPISRPNLTFSTLTVSNMSPEDSSIYLCSVPWGDREGEKLFFGSGTQLSVL.

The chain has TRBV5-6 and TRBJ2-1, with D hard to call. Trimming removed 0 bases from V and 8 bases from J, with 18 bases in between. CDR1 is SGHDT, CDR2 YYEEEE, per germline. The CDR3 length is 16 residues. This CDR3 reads CASSLATFELMDEQFF. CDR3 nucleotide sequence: TGTGCCAGCAGCTTGGCCACATTTGAACTCATGGATGAGCAGTTCTTC.

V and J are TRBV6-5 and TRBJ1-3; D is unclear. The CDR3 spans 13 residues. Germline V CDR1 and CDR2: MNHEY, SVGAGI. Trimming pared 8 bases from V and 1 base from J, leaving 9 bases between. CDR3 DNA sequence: TGTGCCAGCTCCGTAGTGTCTGGAAACACCATATATTTT. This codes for CASSVVSGNTIYF.

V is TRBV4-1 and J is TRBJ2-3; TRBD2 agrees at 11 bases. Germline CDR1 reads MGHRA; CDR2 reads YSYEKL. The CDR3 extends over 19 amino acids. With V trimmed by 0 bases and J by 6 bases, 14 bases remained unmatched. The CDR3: CASSQERSGRAGALDTQYF. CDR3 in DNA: TGCGCCAGCAGCCAAGAGCGTAGCGGGAGGGCGGGGGCCCTGGATACGCAGTATTTT.

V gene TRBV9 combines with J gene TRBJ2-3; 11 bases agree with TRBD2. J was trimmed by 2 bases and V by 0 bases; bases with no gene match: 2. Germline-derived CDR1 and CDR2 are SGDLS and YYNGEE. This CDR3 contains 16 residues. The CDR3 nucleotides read TGTGCCAGCAGCGTAGGACTAGCGGGGACCACAGATACGCAGTATTTT. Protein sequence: CASSVGLAGTTDTQYF. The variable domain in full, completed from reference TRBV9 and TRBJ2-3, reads DSGVTQTPKHLITATGQRVTLRCSPRSGDLSVYWYQQSLDQGLQFLIQYYNGEERAKGNILERFSAQQFPDLHSELNLSSLELGDSALYFCASSVGLAGTTDTQYFGPGTRLTVL.

The CDR3 DNA reads TGTGCCAGCAACCTACTAGCGCGCAACTACGAGCAGTACTTC. Protein product: CASNLLARNYEQYF. The rearrangement uses TRBV5-6 and TRBJ2-7; TRBD2 matches 7 bases. The J segment lost 3 bases and the V segment lost 6 bases, leaving 9 bases of the junction unmatched. The CDR3 runs to 14 residues. Germline assignment: CDR1 SGHDT and CDR2 YYEEEE.

The chain's CDR3 is CASSLGVLSNTEAFF. The CDR3, as DNA: TGTGCCAGCAGCTTAGGAGTTTTGTCGAACACTGAAGCTTTCTTT. The chain combines TRBV7-3 with TRBJ1-1; D remains ambiguous. Germline V gives CDR1 SGHTA, CDR2 FQGTGA. The CDR3 totals 15 residues. Between the trimmed V and J ends, which lost 2 bases and 1 base, there was a span of 11 bases.

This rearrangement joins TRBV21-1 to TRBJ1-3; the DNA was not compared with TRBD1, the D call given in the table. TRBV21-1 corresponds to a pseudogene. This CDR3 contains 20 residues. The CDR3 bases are TGTGCCAGCAGATCCCGGGTCCCGAGGGACACGCCCTACTCTGGAAACACCATATATTTT. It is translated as CASRSRVPRDTPYSGNTIYF.

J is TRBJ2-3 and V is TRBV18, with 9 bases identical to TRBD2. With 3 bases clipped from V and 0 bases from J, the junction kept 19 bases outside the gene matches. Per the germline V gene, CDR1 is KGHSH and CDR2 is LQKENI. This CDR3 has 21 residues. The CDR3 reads CASSPWVSGRPERQSTDTQYF. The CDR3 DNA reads TGTGCCAGCTCACCTTGGGTTAGCGGGAGACCGGAAAGACAAAGCACAGATACGCAGTATTTT.

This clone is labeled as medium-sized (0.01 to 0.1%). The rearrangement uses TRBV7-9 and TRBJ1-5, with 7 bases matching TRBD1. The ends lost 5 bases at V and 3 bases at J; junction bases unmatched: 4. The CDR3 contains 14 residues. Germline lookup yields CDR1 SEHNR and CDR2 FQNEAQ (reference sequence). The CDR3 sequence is CASSQGQINQPQHF. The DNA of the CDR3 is TGTGCCAGCAGCCAGGGACAGATCAATCAGCCCCAGCATTTT.

Here the CDR3 DNA reads TGCAGCGTTTGGGTCCGGGACACATTGTACGAGCAGTACTTC. Translated: CSVWVRDTLYEQYF. The chain couples TRBV29-1 to TRBJ2-7; maybe TRBD1 (6 bases). CDR3 length equals 14 residues. The V end was cut by 5 bases, the J end by 4 bases, with 18 bases between. The germline CDR1 and CDR2 sequences are SQVTM and ANQGSEA.

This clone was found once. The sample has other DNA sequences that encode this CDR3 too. The CDR3 sequence: CASSYSKNTEAFF. CDR3 sequence (DNA): TGTGCCAGCAGTTACTCCAAAAACACTGAAGCTTTCTTT. The chain recombines TRBV6-5 with TRBJ1-1; D ambiguous. Looked up from germline, CDR1 is MNHEY and CDR2 is SVGAGI. There are 13 residues in the CDR3. V lost 0 bases, J lost 2 bases, and 4 bases lay in between.

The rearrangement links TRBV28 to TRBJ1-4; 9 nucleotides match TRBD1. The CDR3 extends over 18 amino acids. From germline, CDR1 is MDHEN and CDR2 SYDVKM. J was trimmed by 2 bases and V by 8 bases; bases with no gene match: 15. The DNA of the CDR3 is TGTGCCAGCCAACCCCTAAGGGGGACAGGGTTCACTAATGAAAAACTGTTTTTT. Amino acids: CASQPLRGTGFTNEKLFF. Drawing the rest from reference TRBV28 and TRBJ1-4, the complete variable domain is DVKVTQSSRYLVKRTGEKVFLECVQDMDHENMFWYRQDPGLGLRLIYFSYDVKMKEKGDIPEGYSVSREKKERFSLILESASTNQTSMYLCASQPLRGTGFTNEKLFFGSGTQLSVL.

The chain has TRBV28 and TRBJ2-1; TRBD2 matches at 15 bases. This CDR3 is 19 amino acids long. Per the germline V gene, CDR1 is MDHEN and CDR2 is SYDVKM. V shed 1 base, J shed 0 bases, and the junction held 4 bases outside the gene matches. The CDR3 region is CASSLLGLAGGSSYNEQFF. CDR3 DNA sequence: TGTGCCAGCAGTTTATTGGGACTAGCGGGAGGTAGCTCCTACAATGAGCAGTTCTTC.

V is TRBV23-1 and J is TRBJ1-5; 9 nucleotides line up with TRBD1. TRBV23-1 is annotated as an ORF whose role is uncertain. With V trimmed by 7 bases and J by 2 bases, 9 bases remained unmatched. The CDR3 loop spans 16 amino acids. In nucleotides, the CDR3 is TGCGCCAGCACCTTCCGGGACAGGGTCGGCAATCAGCCCCAGCATTTT. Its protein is CASTFRDRVGNQPQHF.